This T cell receptor beta chain emerged from a study of OX40 agonist ivuxolimab in advanced cancers. Regarding the study in general: Ivuxolimab, which targeted the costimulatory receptor OX40 (CD134), was an agonistic, fully human IgG2 monoclonal antibody. The purpose of peripheral TCRbeta sequencing was to test whether ivuxolimab changed TCR sequence diversity and led to clonal T-cell expansion. Partial responses were achieved by three dose-escalation patients, of whom one had hepatocellular carcinoma and two had cutaneous melanoma. Prior anti-PD-1, anti-PD-L1 or anti-CTLA-4 therapy was permitted, and checkpoint inhibitors had been received by less than 45% of dose-escalation patients. In the dose-escalation cohort, 65% to 85% of patients were male, and the mean age was roughly 60 years with a range of roughly 23 to 79. Of the roughly 52 dose-escalation patients, hepatocellular carcinoma was present in about 20, melanoma in around 15, renal cell carcinoma in 9 and head and neck cancer in 9. The monotherapy dose-escalation portion (N ≈ 52 patients) of the phase I ivuxolimab trial is reported in the paper. Intravenous ivuxolimab was administered to patients every 2 weeks at six dose levels: 0.01, 0.1, 0.3, 1.5, 3 and 10 mg/kg. The research as a whole found: Partial responders in the 0.1-3.0 mg/kg groups had among the lowest normalized peripheral clonal expansion, especially among CD8+ T cells. Low levels of normalized T-cell clonal expansion were also seen in some patients who did not respond. At doses from 0.1 to 3.0 mg/kg, clonal expansion was seen in both CD4+ and CD8+ blood T cells between baseline and week 6. The antigen specificity of the clonally expanded peripheral T cells was not determined. After ivuxolimab, CD8+ T cells had more expanded clones than CD4+ T cells on average.

Patients with a history of autoimmune disease or receiving systemic immunosuppression were excluded from the trial. Peripheral blood for TCR sequencing was drawn from every dose cohort at baseline, at cycle 4 day 1 and at cycle 7 day 1. Samples came from an open-label, multicenter, first-in-human phase I dose-escalation trial of ivuxolimab. Adults with locally advanced or metastatic melanoma, renal cell carcinoma, hepatocellular carcinoma or head and neck squamous cell carcinoma were enrolled in the trial. Before TCR sequencing, CD4+ T cells and CD8+ T cells were sorted from peripheral blood as separate populations. For sequencing of the TCRbeta CDR3 region, genomic DNA was extracted from the sorted cells. The immunoSEQ Assay was used to sequence the TCRbeta CDR3 regions. Imported from immuneACCESS, the table was reduced by TCRdb to in-frame sequences with V and J called. These copies leave out some clones; in studies compared against another copy, an unresolved V gene accounts for under half, and the cause of the remainder is not known. In this sample the table shows approximately 70,000 clones, over 70% of which occur a single time. The biggest ten clones account for 5.5% of the sample.

About this clone: It lacks a known antigen. Base qualities are not recorded, but no much larger clone differs from it by a single base.

Measured from the cysteine to the phenylalanine, the CDR3 is 14 residues long. Of all the DNA, just the CDR3 is kept, 42 bases in frame from base 1. CDR1 SQVTM and CDR2 ANQGSEA are derived from the germline V gene. Trimming removed 6 bases from V and 6 bases from J, leaving 21 bases between the germline ends. The receptor was derived from an adult with an advanced solid tumor such as melanoma, head and neck, liver or kidney cancer. The input for sequencing was CD4+ or CD8+ T cells sorted from blood, taken in a trial of the OX40 agonist ivuxolimab. The chain employs TRBV29-1 and TRBJ2-7, with the D call tentatively TRBD1 or TRBD2, each fitting 5 bases. This receptor has the CDR3 CSVANAGTFTEQYF. The DNA sequence is TGCAGCGTAGCTAATGCCGGGACCTTCACCGAGCAGTACTTC.